These 32 T cell receptor beta chains were all obtained from the same sample, sequenced in a study of T cell responses to AZD1222 COVID-19 vaccine. TCRdb keeps only in-frame clones here, not all; method: immunoSEQ multiplex PCR. This table has tens of thousands of clones, over 75% appearing once. The specimen comprised peripheral blood, sampled 28 days after the second AZD1222 dose. These receptor sequences come from an adult who received the AZD1222 COVID-19 vaccine.

This clone appeared a single time. V gene TRBV5-1 combines with J gene TRBJ2-3; D not resolved. V was clipped by 1 base and J by 2 bases, with 14 bases between them. The CDR3 runs to 16 residues. The V gene's germline CDR1 is SGHRS and CDR2 YFSETQ. The CDR3 nucleotides read TGCGCCAGCAGCTTGATGATGACGGCTAACACAGATACGCAGTATTTT. Protein product: CASSLMMTANTDTQYF.

The chain recombines TRBV5-1 with TRBJ1-2; D not resolved. With 0 bases removed from V and 0 bases from J, the gap between germline ends came to 9 bases. The V gene's germline CDR1 is SGHRS and CDR2 YFSETQ. The CDR3 covers 15 residues. CDR3 DNA: TGCGCCAGCAGCTTGGATGGCAGATCTAACTATGGCTACACCTTC. Amino acids: CASSLDGRSNYGYTF.

This chain uses TRBV6-5 with TRBJ1-1; 7 bases map to TRBD1. The CDR3 spans 15 residues. The germline CDR1 and CDR2 sequences are MNHEY and SVGAGI. V was clipped by 2 bases and J by 4 bases; unmatched bases: 7. Here the CDR3 reads CASSYLGGLGTEAFF. The CDR3 region has the DNA TGTGCCAGCAGTTACCTAGGGGGCCTGGGCACTGAAGCTTTCTTT.

The chain joins TRBV28 to TRBJ1-2; 8 bases map to TRBD1. Germline-derived CDR1 and CDR2 are MDHEN and SYDVKM. Losses at the gene ends were 1 base for V and 3 bases for J; bases not matched to a gene: 10. CDR3 length: 17 amino acids. The CDR3 DNA sequence: TGTGCCAGCAGTTTATCAGCCTCAGGGGGCGCGTACTATGGCTACACCTTC. Its translation is CASSLSASGGAYYGYTF.

This rearrangement joins TRBV7-2 to TRBJ2-2; TRBD2 aligns across 11 bases. The germline V gene has CDR1 SGHTA and CDR2 FQGNSA. V dropped 6 bases and J dropped 3; count of bases not matched to a gene: 6. The CDR3 runs 16 residues. The CDR3 DNA is TGTGCCAGCAGACGAACTAGCGGGGGTGACACCGGGGAGCTGTTTTTT. As protein: CASRRTSGGDTGELFF.

The J gene is TRBJ2-3, the V gene TRBV4-1; TRBD1 might be the D (7 bases). This CDR3 region has 18 residues. Trimming took off 1 base at V and 2 bases at J, with 19 bases between the two ends. In germline, CDR1 is MGHRA, CDR2 YSYEKL. The CDR3 loop is CASSQGAGQEGITDTQYF. The CDR3 DNA sequence: TGCGCCAGCAGCCAAGGCGCTGGACAGGAGGGGATCACAGATACGCAGTATTTT.

The J gene is TRBJ1-3, the V gene TRBV4-3; no clear D gene. Trimming cost V 2 bases and J 0 bases, with 14 bases left between them. CDR1 LGHNA and CDR2 YSLEER come from the germline V gene. The CDR3 loop spans 17 amino acids. The CDR3 DNA reads TGCGCCAGCAGCCAATTCCGGCAGTCTACCTCTGGAAACACCATATATTTT. Translated, it gives CASSQFRQSTSGNTIYF.

This clone appeared a single time. V usage is TRBV4-1 and J usage is TRBJ1-1; D might be TRBD1 (6 bases). CDR1 MGHRA and CDR2 YSYEKL come from the germline V gene. The CDR3 covers 14 residues. V lost 1 base to trimming and J lost 11 bases, with 17 bases between them. CDR3 region: CASSQGDGGARAFF. The CDR3 DNA reads TGCGCCAGCAGCCAAGGAGACGGGGGGGCTCGGGCTTTCTTT.

This rearrangement joins TRBV9 to TRBJ1-2, with D possibly matching TRBD1 (6 bases). CDR1 SGDLS and CDR2 YYNGEE come from the germline V gene. V lost 0 bases, J lost 4 bases, and 7 bases lay in between. This CDR3 has 13 residues. CDR3: CASSVAGVYGYTF. CDR3 DNA: TGTGCCAGCAGCGTAGCAGGGGTCTATGGCTACACCTTC.

The J gene is TRBJ2-7, the V gene TRBV11-2, with TRBD2 as a possible D gene (7 bases). This CDR3 is 15 amino acids long. Trimming took off 5 bases at V and 7 bases at J, with 21 bases between the two ends. The V gene's germline CDR1 is SGHAT and CDR2 FQNNGV. Here the CDR3 reads CASSTRSWGGWEQYF. CDR3 coding DNA: TGTGCCAGCAGCACCCGAAGCTGGGGGGGCTGGGAGCAGTACTTC.

The gene calls are TRBV15 and TRBJ2-3; D uncertain. In germline, CDR1 is LNHNV, CDR2 YYDKDF (reference sequence). The CDR3 is made up of 13 amino acids. Trimming cost V 1 base and J 5 bases, with 7 bases left between them. The CDR3 DNA reads TGTGCCACCAGCAGAGTTGAAATAGATACGCAGTATTTT. It encodes CATSRVEIDTQYF.

This sequence joins TRBV13 and TRBJ1-1; D is unresolved. CDR3 length: 11 residues. Germline assignment: CDR1 PRHDT and CDR2 FYEKMQ (reference sequence). Trimming took off 2 bases at V and 8 bases at J, with 6 bases between the two ends. CDR3 coding DNA: TGTGCCAGCAGCTTATCGTACGAAGCTTTCTTT. Protein product: CASSLSYEAFF.

The CDR3 DNA follows: TGTGCCAGCAGTGGGGGGACAGGGTTGGACACTGAAGCTTTCTTT. This codes for CASSGGTGLDTEAFF. The rearrangement uses TRBV25-1 and TRBJ1-1; TRBD1 matches 9 bases. The V and J ends lost 4 bases and 3 bases, in that order; junction bases with no gene match: 6. The CDR3 spans 15 residues. CDR1 is MGHDK and CDR2 is SYGVNS in the germline V gene. The full variable domain, rest sourced from reference TRBV25-1 and TRBJ1-1, is EADIYQTPRYLVIGTGKKITLECSQTMGHDKMYWYQQDPGMELHLIHYSYGVNSTEKGDLSSESTVSRIRTEHFPLTLESARPSHTSQYLCASSGGTGLDTEAFFGQGTRLTVV.

This chain uses TRBV28 with TRBJ1-3, with 7 positions matching TRBD1. The V gene's germline CDR1 is MDHEN and CDR2 SYDVKM. With 6 bases clipped from V and 7 bases from J, the junction kept 9 bases outside the gene matches. The length of the CDR3 is 14 residues. The CDR3 loop is CASRPPGQTNTIYF. DNA of the CDR3: TGTGCCAGCAGGCCGCCGGGACAGACTAACACCATATATTTT.

This rearrangement joins TRBV6-5 to TRBJ1-1, with 10 bases aligning to TRBD1. CDR1 and CDR2 (germline): MNHEY, SVGAGI. This CDR3 is built from 15 residues. J lost 5 bases, V lost 6 bases, and 9 bases had no gene match. The CDR3 region is CASRLRQGAGTEAFF. The CDR3 coding sequence is TGTGCCAGCAGATTAAGACAGGGGGCGGGGACTGAAGCTTTCTTT.

Here the CDR3 reads CASSPGERSGYTF. In DNA, the CDR3 is TGTGCCAGCAGCCCGGGAGAGAGGAGTGGCTACACCTTC. The rearrangement uses TRBV9 and TRBJ1-2; D unclear. Germline V lookup: CDR1 SGDLS, CDR2 YYNGEE. The V end lost 4 bases, the J end lost 7 bases, and 14 bases lay between the germline ends. The CDR3 is 13 residues long.

The chain recombines TRBV28 with TRBJ1-2; 9 bases fit TRBD1. With V trimmed by 3 bases and J by 7 bases, 6 bases remained unmatched. The germline V gene encodes CDR1 MDHEN and CDR2 SYDVKM. The CDR3 is 14 amino acids. CDR3 DNA sequence: TGTGCCAGCAGTTTTACCGGGACAGGGTCTGGCTACACCTTC. The encoded protein is CASSFTGTGSGYTF.

The rearrangement uses TRBV7-9 and TRBJ2-7; unclear D gene. Trimming took off 1 base at V and 4 bases at J, with 8 bases between the two ends. Germline CDR1 SEHNR, CDR2 FQNEAQ (reference sequence). The CDR3 loop spans 13 amino acids. CDR3 loop: CASSLGNGYEQYF. The DNA of the CDR3 is TGTGCCAGCAGCTTAGGGAATGGTTACGAGCAGTACTTC.

This clone was picked up a small number of times. This chain uses TRBV6-5 with TRBJ1-1; 9 bases are shared with TRBD1. CDR3 length equals 16 residues. Germline lookup yields CDR1 MNHEY and CDR2 SVGAGI. The junction had 7 bases not matched to a gene; V was cut back by 3 bases and J by 2 bases. Written as DNA, the CDR3 is TGTGCCAGCAGTTATGGCAACAGGGGGCTAAACACTGAAGCTTTCTTT. Its protein is CASSYGNRGLNTEAFF.

The chain employs TRBV19 and TRBJ1-1; D perhaps matches TRBD1 (6 bases). Germline CDR1 and CDR2: LNHDA and SQIVND (reference sequence). The V gene lost 5 bases and the J gene lost 2 bases, with 9 bases spanning the gap. This CDR3 has 13 amino acids. The DNA for the CDR3 is TGTGCCAGTAGTGAACAGGGAAACACTGAAGCTTTCTTT. Translating it yields CASSEQGNTEAFF.

V usage is TRBV4-3 and J usage is TRBJ1-1; D is unclear. This CDR3 is 14 amino acids long. V was trimmed by 0 bases and J by 10 bases, leaving 15 bases between them. The germline CDR1 and CDR2 sequences are LGHNA and YSLEER. The CDR3 region has the DNA TGCGCCAGCAGCCAAGACGGGTTGGGCGGTAGAGCTTTCTTT. Translation gives CASSQDGLGGRAFF.

The gene calls are TRBV5-1 and TRBJ1-3; TRBD1 might be the D (6 bases). This CDR3 region has 15 residues. V lost 0 bases and J 3 bases, leaving 10 bases between the germline ends. Germline V CDR1 and CDR2: SGHRS, YFSETQ. The CDR3 sequence: CASSLAPGVGNTIYF. The CDR3 coding sequence is TGCGCCAGCAGCTTGGCCCCAGGGGTTGGAAACACCATATATTTT.

V is TRBV6-5 and J is TRBJ1-1; no firm D call. Germline assignment: CDR1 MNHEY and CDR2 SVGAGI. CDR3 length: 16 residues. Trimming shortened V by 2 bases and J by 0 bases, and 13 bases separated the two germline ends. CDR3 bases: TGTGCCAGCAGTTACCCGGGGTCCGGGTTGAACACTGAAGCTTTCTTT. Its translation: CASSYPGSGLNTEAFF.

This chain connects TRBV7-9 to TRBJ2-7, with 13 positions matching TRBD2. Germline V gives CDR1 SEHNR, CDR2 FQNEAQ (reference sequence). CDR3 size: 15 residues. Unmatched junction bases numbered 4, after V lost 5 bases and J lost 3 bases. The CDR3 bases are TGTGCCAGCAGCCCACTAGCGGGGGGGTTCTACGAGCAGTACTTC. Its protein product is CASSPLAGGFYEQYF.

CDR3 coding DNA: TGTGCCAGCAGTGACAGAGGGGGCGCCCACACCGGGGAGCTGTTTTTT. The encoded protein is CASSDRGGAHTGELFF. The gene calls are TRBV6-4 and TRBJ2-2; 7 positions match TRBD1. The V gene's germline CDR1 is MRHNA and CDR2 SNTAGT. The ends lost 2 bases at V and 3 bases at J; junction bases unmatched: 6. The CDR3 is made up of 16 amino acids.

The chain joins TRBV29-1 to TRBJ2-7; D is perhaps TRBD1 (6 bases). The CDR3 has 13 residues. Per the germline V gene, CDR1 is SQVTM and CDR2 is ANQGSEA. V gave up 5 bases and J gave up 10 bases, with 21 bases separating them. The CDR3 reads CSVSPGDGVIQYF. The CDR3 DNA follows: TGCAGCGTTAGCCCAGGGGACGGCGTTATTCAGTACTTC.

CDR3 region: CASSPAGNEQFF. For the CDR3, the DNA is TGTGCCAGCAGCCCAGCGGGGAATGAGCAGTTCTTC. This chain links TRBV7-3 with TRBJ2-1; 7 nucleotides match TRBD2. Germline V gene sequence: CDR1 SGHTA, CDR2 FQGTGA. The CDR3 length is 12 residues. With 5 bases clipped from V and 7 bases from J, the junction kept 2 bases outside the gene matches. Full variable domain (outside the CDR3, taken from reference TRBV7-3 and TRBJ2-1): GAGVSQTPSNKVTEKGKYVELRCDPISGHTALYWYRQSLGQGPEFLIYFQGTGAADDSGLPNDRFFAVRPEGSVSTLKIQRTERGDSAVYLCASSPAGNEQFFGPGTRLTVL.

The chain is built from TRBV2 and TRBJ2-2; D may match TRBD1 or TRBD2 (5 bases each). The CDR3 is 12 residues long. The V end was cut by 6 bases, the J end by 6 bases, with 8 bases between. Germline CDR1 SNHLY, CDR2 FYNNEI. The CDR3, as DNA: TGTGCCAGCAGGGGGGTGTCCGGGGAGCTGTTTTTT. This codes for CASRGVSGELFF.

The gene calls are TRBV7-9 and TRBJ1-2, with a weak D call TRBD1 (6 bases). The V end was cut by 3 bases, the J end by 8 bases, with 22 bases between. Germline CDR1 is SEHNR and CDR2 is FQNEAQ (reference sequence). The CDR3 spans 16 residues. The CDR3 DNA sequence: TGTGCCAGCAGCTTCTGGGGGGCCCCGAGGGAAGAGGGCTACACCTTC. Translation gives CASSFWGAPREEGYTF.

The chain couples TRBV28 to TRBJ2-2; 10 nucleotides align to TRBD1. V lost 6 bases, J lost 1 base, and 8 bases stayed unmatched. The length of the CDR3 is 17 residues. Germline values: CDR1 MDHEN, CDR2 SYDVKM. This CDR3 is CASRFRDRGWNTGELFF. CDR3 nucleotide sequence: TGTGCCAGCAGATTTCGGGACAGGGGTTGGAACACCGGGGAGCTGTTTTTT.

The table lists this clone with a count of one. Written as DNA, the CDR3 is TGCGCCAGCAGCTTGGGGGCGACACTAGCCAAAAACATTCAGTACTTC. Its translation is CASSLGATLAKNIQYF. This rearrangement joins TRBV5-1 to TRBJ2-4; D unclear. V was cut by 0 bases and J by 0 bases, with 10 bases left in between. Germline V gives CDR1 SGHRS, CDR2 YFSETQ. This CDR3 is 16 amino acids long.

This chain joins TRBV6-2 or TRBV6-3 and TRBJ2-1, with unresolved D. The CDR3 consists of 12 residues. Germline V gene data show CDR1 as MNHEY and CDR2 as SVGEGT. The V end was cut by 5 bases, the J end by 8 bases, with 10 bases between. CDR3 loop: CASSGREDEQFF. CDR3 bases: TGTGCCAGCAGTGGCAGAGAGGATGAGCAGTTCTTC.